What follows are 10 T cell receptor beta chains derived from one specimen sequenced in a study of post-analysis software for immune sequencing data. Findings and limits, study-wide: With TRBV5-6, TRBV5-1 and TRBV20-1 included, 4 or 5 TRBV segments were more frequent in patients than in controls.

Libraries were made from TCR beta cDNA, and they carried unique molecular identifiers. TCRdb reprocessed the PCR reads via MiXCR and lists one record per CDR3 protein. The table lists roughly 170,000 distinct CDR3 sequences, 30% of them singletons. No antigen has been identified for these receptors. Sequencing was performed on blood. The receptor set was obtained from a girl between 5 and 17 years old with multiple sclerosis.

The V call is TRBV5-5, the J call TRBJ2-7, with D possibly matching TRBD1 (6 bases). V was clipped by 4 bases and J by 3 bases, with 17 bases between them. Germline V lookup: CDR1 SGHKS, CDR2 YYEKEE (reference sequence). This CDR3 comprises 15 residues. This chain's CDR3 is CASSVLQQGGYEQYF. The CDR3 region has the DNA TGTGCCAGCAGCGTACTACAGCAAGGGGGCTACGAGCAGTACTTC.

Points on this clonotype: A read error may explain this, as a much larger clone is one base away. The chain is built from TRBV10-3 and TRBJ2-5; D is possibly TRBD1 or TRBD2 (7 bases each). This CDR3 has 14 amino acids. Germline CDR1 reads ENHRY; CDR2 reads SYGVKD. V was shortened by 4 bases and J by 11 bases, with 20 bases between the two germline ends. The chain's CDR3 is CAISAGQGDYKQYF. In nucleotides, the CDR3 is TGTGCCATCAGTGCGGGGCAGGGGGACTACAAGCAGTACTTC.

About this clonotype itself: A single base separates this from a much larger clone, so it may be a read error. This chain links TRBV10-3 with TRBJ1-2; 10 nucleotides match TRBD1. The V and J ends lost 8 bases and 10 bases, in that order; junction bases with no gene match: 10. Germline loops: CDR1 ENHRY, CDR2 SYGVKD. CDR3 length: 13 residues. This CDR3 is CAIGDRGRGDYTF. The CDR3 nucleotides read TGTGCCATCGGAGACAGGGGGCGCGGTGACTACACCTTC.

This clonotype was detected once. This may come from a read error, since a much larger clone is one base off. The chain carries TRBV10-1 and TRBJ2-1, with D maybe TRBD2 (5 bases). The tail of the sequence fits TRBJ2-7 better, so the J call may be wrong. This CDR3 is built from 13 residues. Per the germline V gene, CDR1 is WNHNN and CDR2 is SYGVQD (reference sequence). CDR3 in DNA: TGCGCCAGCAGTGAGTCCCACGGCGGGGAGCAGTACTTC. This translates into CASSESHGGEQYF.

This clonotype was seen a handful of times. The chain carries TRBV20-1 and TRBJ2-4, with 10 bases aligning to TRBD2. Near its end, the DNA agrees better with TRBJ2-7, so the J call may be wrong. Germline-derived CDR1 and CDR2 are DFQATT and SNEGSKA (reference sequence). This CDR3 has 16 amino acids. CDR3 amino acids: CSASPLGLADSYEQYF. CDR3 coding DNA: TGCAGTGCTAGTCCACTCGGACTAGCGGATTCCTACGAGCAGTACTTC.

This clonotype came up many times. V and J are TRBV10-3 and TRBJ2-5, with D tentatively TRBD2 (6 bases). There are 14 residues in the CDR3. Per germline, CDR1 ENHRY and CDR2 SYGVKD. Trimming took off 6 bases at V and 2 bases at J, with 13 bases between the two ends. The CDR3: CAISDGLTQETQYF. The CDR3 nucleotides are TGTGCCATCAGCGATGGACTAACGCAAGAGACCCAGTACTTC.

This chain links TRBV7-2 with TRBJ2-1; maybe TRBD2 (5 bases). There are 15 residues in the CDR3. Trimming pared 5 bases from V and 6 bases from J, leaving 17 bases between. CDR1 and CDR2 (germline): SGHTA, FQGNSA. CDR3 sequence: CASSQLVRGSNEQFF. CDR3 coding DNA: TGTGCCAGCAGCCAATTGGTACGGGGAAGCAATGAGCAGTTCTTC.

V gene TRBV7-2 combines with J gene TRBJ1-2; TRBD1 might be the D (5 bases). CDR1 is SGHTA, CDR2 FQGNSA, per germline. There are 14 residues in the CDR3. With 5 bases removed from V and 2 bases from J, the gap between germline ends came to 12 bases. The CDR3 loop reads CASSPPRQNYGYTF. In nucleotides, the CDR3 is TGTGCCAGCAGCCCCCCCAGACAGAACTATGGCTACACCTTC. Together with reference TRBV7-2 and TRBJ1-2, the CDR3 gives the full variable domain: GAGVSQSPSNKVTEKGKDVELRCDPISGHTALYWYRQSLGQGLEFLIYFQGNSAPDKSGLPSDRFSAERTGGSVSTLTIQRTQQEDSAVYLCASSPPRQNYGYTFGSGTRLTVV.

This clonotype was counted many times. V gene TRBV7-3 combines with J gene TRBJ2-1, with no clear D. CDR1 is SGHTA, CDR2 FQGTGA, per germline. The CDR3 spans 15 residues. V was cut by 2 bases and J by 3 bases, with 11 bases left in between. In DNA form, the CDR3 reads TGTGCCAGCAGCTTAGATACGGGCCACTACAATGAGCAGTTCTTC. Translation gives CASSLDTGHYNEQFF.

This clonotype was found many times. The rearrangement uses TRBV5-1 and TRBJ2-1; no clear D. The germline V and J ends were trimmed by 4 bases and 7 bases, with 12 bases remaining between them. The germline V gene has CDR1 SGHRS and CDR2 YFSETQ. This CDR3 contains 13 residues. The CDR3 reads CASSPDEANEQFF. CDR3 in DNA: TGCGCCAGCAGCCCAGACGAGGCGAATGAGCAGTTCTTC.